This T cell receptor beta chain is from a study of cytomegalovirus exposure and HLA in healthy donors. Findings of the study overall: Among the CMV-associated chains, three were confirmed in vitro as specific for CMV antigens.

V was trimmed by 3 bases and J by 10 bases, leaving 9 bases between them. The V gene's germline CDR1 is MNHEY and CDR2 SVGAGI. The CDR3 runs to 11 residues. This clone was observed a single time. Its matching antigen is unknown. Assay used: immunoSEQ multiplex PCR; TCRdb lists only in-frame clones, some missing. The sample has approximately 160,000 clones, around 88% seen once. This rearrangement joins TRBV6-5 to TRBJ1-1, with D hard to call. The clonotype was recovered from a woman younger than 35 in good health and CMV-seronegative. Sequenced: PBMCs. This CDR3 is CASSYGPAAFF. Here the CDR3 DNA reads TGTGCCAGCAGTTATGGGCCCGCAGCTTTCTTT.